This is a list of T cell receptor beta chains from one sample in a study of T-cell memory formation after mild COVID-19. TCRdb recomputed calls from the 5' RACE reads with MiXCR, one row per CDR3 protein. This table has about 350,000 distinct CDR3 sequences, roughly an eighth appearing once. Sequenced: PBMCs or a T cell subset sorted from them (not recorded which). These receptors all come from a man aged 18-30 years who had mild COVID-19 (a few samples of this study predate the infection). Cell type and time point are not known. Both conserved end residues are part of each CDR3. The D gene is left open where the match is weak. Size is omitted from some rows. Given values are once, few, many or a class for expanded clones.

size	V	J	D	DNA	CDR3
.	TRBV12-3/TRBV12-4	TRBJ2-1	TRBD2	TGTGCCAGGGGGAAAGCGGGGACCTACAATGAGCAGTTCTTC	CARGKAGTYNEQFF
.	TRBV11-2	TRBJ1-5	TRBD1	TGTGCCAGCAGCGGGGGGACAGGGGGTGGCAATCAGCCCCAGCATTTT	CASSGGTGGGNQPQHF
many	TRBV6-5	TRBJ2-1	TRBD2	TGTGCCAGCAGTTATCCCCCCGGCGGGAGCTTCAATGAGCAGTTCTTC	CASSYPPGGSFNEQFF
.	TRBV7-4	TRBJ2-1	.	TGTGCCAGCAGCTCGCACTACAATGAGCAGTTCTTC	CASSSHYNEQFF
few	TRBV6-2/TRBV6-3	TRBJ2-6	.	TGTGCCAGCAGTTACTCAGCAAGGGCCAACGTCCTGACTTTC	CASSYSARANVLTF
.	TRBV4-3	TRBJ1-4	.	TGCGCCAGCAGCCAAGATGCGGGGAATGAAAAACTGTTTTTT	CASSQDAGNEKLFF
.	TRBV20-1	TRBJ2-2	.	TGCAGTGCTAGAGGGGCCACTTTGGGCACCGGGGAGCTGTTTTTT	CSARGATLGTGELFF
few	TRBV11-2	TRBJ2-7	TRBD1	TGTGCCAGCAGCTTAGGGACAGGGGGACTATACGAGCAGTACTTC	CASSLGTGGLYEQYF
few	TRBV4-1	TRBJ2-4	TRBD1	TGCGCCAGCAGCCAATTTGGGGGACGACAGGGCGGTTTAGCCAAAAACATTCAGTACTTC	CASSQFGGRQGGLAKNIQYF
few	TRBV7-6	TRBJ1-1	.	TGTGCCAGCAGCCAAGTTCTATATCAGGGAGGGGGCACTGAAGCTTTCTTT	CASSQVLYQGGGTEAFF
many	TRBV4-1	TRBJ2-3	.	TGCGCCAGCAGCCTACCCGGGGGGCCCTTCACAGATACGCAGTATTTT	CASSLPGGPFTDTQYF